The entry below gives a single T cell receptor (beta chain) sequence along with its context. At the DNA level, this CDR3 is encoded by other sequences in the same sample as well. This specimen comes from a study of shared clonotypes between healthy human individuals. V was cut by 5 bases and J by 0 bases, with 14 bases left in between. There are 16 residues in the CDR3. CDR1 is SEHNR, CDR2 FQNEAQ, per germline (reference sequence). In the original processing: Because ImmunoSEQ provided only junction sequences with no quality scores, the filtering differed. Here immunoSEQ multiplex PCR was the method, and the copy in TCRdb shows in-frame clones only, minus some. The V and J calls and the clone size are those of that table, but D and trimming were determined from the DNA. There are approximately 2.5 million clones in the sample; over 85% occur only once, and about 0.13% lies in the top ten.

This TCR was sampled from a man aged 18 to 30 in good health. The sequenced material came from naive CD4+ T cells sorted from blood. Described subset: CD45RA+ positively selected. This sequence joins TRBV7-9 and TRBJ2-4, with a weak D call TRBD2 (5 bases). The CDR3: CASSDRGLLAKNIQYF. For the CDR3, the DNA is TGTGCCAGCAGCGACCGAGGGCTCCTAGCCAAAAACATTCAGTACTTC.